These 16 T cell receptor beta chains were sequenced from one sample in a study of T-cell reconstitution after alpha-beta-depleted transplantation in children. Unique molecular identifiers tagged the TCRbeta library. TCRdb itself ran the PCR reads through MiXCR, one entry per CDR3 protein. The sample holds approximately 420,000 distinct CDR3 sequences, about a tenth seen once. Sequences were derived from PBMCs from the stem cell graft donor, sampled from the stem cell graft. The receptors stem from a human donor who donated a stem cell graft to a child with acute myeloid leukemia.

This clonotype was seen more than once but under ten times. The genes are TRBV6-2 or TRBV6-3 and TRBJ2-7, with TRBD2 as a possible D gene (6 bases). V lost 2 bases and J lost 1, with 12 bases in between. Germline lookup yields CDR1 MNHEY and CDR2 SVGEGT. The CDR3 loop spans 15 amino acids. The CDR3 DNA reads as TGTGCCAGCAGTTACGCGGGACCCTCTTCCTACGAGCAGTACGTC. Translating gives CASSYAGPSSYEQYV.

The chain combines TRBV5-1 with TRBJ2-2, with D possibly TRBD1 on 6 matching bases. Germline loops: CDR1 SGHRS, CDR2 YFSETQ. The V end lost 0 bases, the J end lost 3 bases, and 15 bases lay between the germline ends. CDR3 length: 17 amino acids. Written as DNA, the CDR3 is TGCGCCAGCAGCTTGGACCCACAGGGAAGGGACACCGGGGAGCTGTTTTTT. Translation: CASSLDPQGRDTGELFF.

The chain combines TRBV5-5 with TRBJ2-1; 12 bases line up with TRBD2. The CDR3 covers 15 residues. CDR1 and CDR2 from the germline V gene are SGHKS and YYEKEE (reference sequence). V trimming: 4 bases; J trimming: 9 bases; junction bases outside the gene matches: 8. The CDR3 is CASSPVLAGGGEQFF. The CDR3 coding sequence is TGTGCCAGCAGCCCCGTCCTAGCGGGAGGGGGTGAGCAGTTCTTC.

V is TRBV6-4 and J is TRBJ2-3; D may be TRBD1 (6 bases). The CDR3 has 15 residues. Between the trimmed V and J ends, which lost 0 bases and 3 bases, there was a span of 10 bases. Germline V lookup: CDR1 MRHNA, CDR2 SNTAGT. The CDR3 spells CASSDSMRGTDTQYF. The CDR3 region has the DNA TGTGCCAGCAGTGACTCTATGAGGGGGACAGATACGCAGTATTTT.

This clonotype was observed a single time. A read error may be the cause here, since a much bigger clone is one base away. The chain has TRBV12-3 or TRBV12-4 and TRBJ2-2, with TRBD1 identical over 9 bases. The J segment lost 6 bases and the V segment lost 6 bases, leaving 5 bases of the junction unmatched. CDR3 length: 14 residues. The CDR3 DNA is TGTGCCAGCAGAGAAGGACAGGGGTCCGGGGAGCTGTTTTTT. Its translation is CASREGQGSGELFF.

This clonotype was observed a handful of times. The V and J genes are TRBV5-1 and TRBJ1-2; D is possibly TRBD1 (6 bases). With 0 bases removed from V and 7 bases from J, the gap between germline ends came to 16 bases. The CDR3 is 15 amino acids. Germline V gene data show CDR1 as SGHRS and CDR2 as YFSETQ. CDR3 amino acids: CASSLGPAAGAGYTF. CDR3 coding DNA: TGCGCCAGCAGCTTGGGGCCAGCGGCAGGGGCTGGCTACACCTTC.

This clonotype came up a few times. CDR3 nucleotides: TGTGCCAGCAGCTCGACAACGAACACCGGGGAGCTGTTTTTT. Translating it yields CASSSTTNTGELFF. V is TRBV11-2 and J is TRBJ2-2; D not certain. V was pared by 4 bases and J by 0 bases, with 6 bases between. The CDR3 length is 14 residues. Per germline, CDR1 SGHAT and CDR2 FQNNGV.

CDR3 sequence reads: CASSLGERYGYTF. CDR3 sequence (DNA): TGTGCCAGCAGCTTGGGGGAACGTTATGGCTACACCTTC. This rearrangement joins TRBV5-5 to TRBJ1-2; D remains ambiguous. Germline V gene data show CDR1 as SGHKS and CDR2 as YYEKEE (reference sequence). Trimming took 0 bases from V and 5 from J, leaving 8 bases between them. The CDR3 runs to 13 residues.

The rearrangement links TRBV7-9 to TRBJ2-3; maybe TRBD2 (5 bases). V was clipped by 7 bases and J by 3 bases, with 11 bases between them. Germline V gene data show CDR1 as SEHNR and CDR2 as FQNEAQ (reference sequence). The CDR3 spans 13 residues. The CDR3 region is CASTTSSTDTQYF. The DNA of the CDR3 is TGTGCCAGCACCACTAGTTCGACAGATACGCAGTATTTT.

This clonotype was counted a few times. This rearrangement joins TRBV19 to TRBJ2-2; D gene unclear. The V end was cut by 3 bases, the J end by 4 bases, with 18 bases between. CDR1 is LNHDA and CDR2 is SQIVND in the germline V gene (reference sequence). The CDR3 runs 17 residues. The DNA for the CDR3 is TGTGCCAGTAGTATTGACGGGTCTGGCTCTGGCACCGGGGAGCTGTTTTTT. Translating it yields CASSIDGSGSGTGELFF.

The sample holds a few counts of this clonotype. V usage is TRBV12-3 or TRBV12-4 and J usage is TRBJ2-7; D gene ambiguous. V lost 5 bases to trimming and J lost 5 bases, with 7 bases between them. The CDR3 runs 11 residues. DNA for the CDR3: TGTGCCAGCAGTCGCTTGAACGAGCAGTACTTC. As protein: CASSRLNEQYF.

This clonotype was seen repeatedly, ten times or more. The J gene is TRBJ2-3, the V gene TRBV20-1; 11 positions agree with TRBD2. CDR3 length: 15 amino acids. V lost 5 bases to trimming and J lost 0 bases; unmatched junction nucleotides: 4. Germline lookup yields CDR1 DFQATT and CDR2 SNEGSKA (reference sequence). The CDR3 loop reads CSASGTSGSTDTQYF. CDR3 bases: TGCAGTGCTTCGGGGACTAGCGGAAGCACAGATACGCAGTATTTT.

The rearrangement links TRBV12-3 or TRBV12-4 to TRBJ1-2, with 7 bases that match TRBD1. With 4 bases clipped from V and 3 bases from J, the junction kept 5 bases outside the gene matches. CDR3 length: 14 residues. Here the CDR3 reads CASSSTGSYYGYTF. CDR3 DNA sequence: TGTGCCAGCAGTTCGACAGGGAGTTACTATGGCTACACCTTC.

There are many counts of this clonotype. The CDR3 DNA follows: TGTGCCAGCAGCCTGGTATCCCGAGAACAGAACTATGGCTACACCTTC. This encodes CASSLVSREQNYGYTF. The chain employs TRBV6-1 and TRBJ1-2; D is uncertain. Germline lookup yields CDR1 MNHNS and CDR2 SASEGT. V gave up 6 bases and J gave up 2 bases, with 19 bases separating them. CDR3 length: 16 amino acids.

This clonotype showed up many times. This chain links TRBV6-5 with TRBJ2-1, with D perhaps matching TRBD2 (6 bases). This CDR3 is built from 13 residues. The V and J ends lost 6 bases and 8 bases respectively, with 14 bases between them. In germline, CDR1 is MNHEY, CDR2 SVGAGI. The CDR3 DNA is TGTGCCAGCAGGAGGGACTGGAGGGATGAGCAGTTCTTC. Translation: CASRRDWRDEQFF.

There are many counts of this clonotype. J is TRBJ2-1 and V is TRBV15; 11 nucleotides align to TRBD1. Trimming removed 5 bases from V and 8 bases from J; junction bases left unmatched: 5. From germline, CDR1 is LNHNV and CDR2 YYDKDF (reference sequence). The CDR3 runs to 14 residues. Here the CDR3 reads CATSARTGGYEQFF. The DNA of the CDR3 is TGTGCCACCAGCGCCCGGACAGGGGGCTATGAGCAGTTCTTC.